The entry below describes one T cell receptor (beta chain). The sample is drawn from a study of blood T cell repertoires in COVID-19. Study-level information: T cells, B-cell-depleted T cells, or PBMCs provided the cDNA or gDNA that served as material.

Participants' own reports of clinical history determined their cohort assignment. Germline assignment: CDR1 MDHEN and CDR2 SYDVKM. Trimming took 7 bases from V and 9 from J; bases not matched to a gene: 9. The CDR3 covers 15 residues. TCRdb's table, derived via immunoSEQ multiplex PCR, lists solely in-frame clones and lacks some. Among over 250,000 clones listed, approximately 86% were seen once. This TCR was recovered from a woman between 25 and 40 years old who had recovered from COVID-19. The rearrangement joins TRBV28 to TRBJ2-1; 13 nucleotides agree with TRBD2. Sample: PBMCs or T cells enriched from blood (not recorded which). Here the CDR3 reads CASTVLAGGPGEQFF. CDR3 DNA: TGTGCCAGCACCGTACTAGCGGGGGGGCCGGGTGAGCAGTTCTTC. The whole variable domain, filled in from reference TRBV28 and TRBJ2-1, reads DVKVTQSSRYLVKRTGEKVFLECVQDMDHENMFWYRQDPGLGLRLIYFSYDVKMKEKGDIPEGYSVSREKKERFSLILESASTNQTSMYLCASTVLAGGPGEQFFGPGTRLTVL.